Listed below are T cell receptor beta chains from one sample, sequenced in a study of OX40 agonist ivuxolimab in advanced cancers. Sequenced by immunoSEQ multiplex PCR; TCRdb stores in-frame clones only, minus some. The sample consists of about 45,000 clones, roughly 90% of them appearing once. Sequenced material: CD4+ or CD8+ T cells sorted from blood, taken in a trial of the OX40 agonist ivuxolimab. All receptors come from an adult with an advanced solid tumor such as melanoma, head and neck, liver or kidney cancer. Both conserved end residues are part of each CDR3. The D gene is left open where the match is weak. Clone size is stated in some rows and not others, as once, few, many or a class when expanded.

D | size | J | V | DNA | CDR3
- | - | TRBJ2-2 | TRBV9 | TGTGCCAGCAGCGTAGTAGGGACCGGGGAGCTGTTTTTT | CASSVVGTGELFF
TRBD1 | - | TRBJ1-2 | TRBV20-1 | TGCAGTGCATGGACAGGGAACGGCTACACCTTC | CSAWTGNGYTF
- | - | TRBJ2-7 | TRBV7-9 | TGTGCCAGCAGCCCTAGGGGGGACGAGCAGTACTTC | CASSPRGDEQYF
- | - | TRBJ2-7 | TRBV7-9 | TGTGCCAGCAGCTTAGCGCGGGGCAGTATGCACGAGCAGTACTTC | CASSLARGSMHEQYF
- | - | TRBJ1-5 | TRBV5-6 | TGTGCCAGCAGCTTGGGGCGCCGGTTGGGAAAGCCCCAGCATTTT | CASSLGRRLGKPQHF
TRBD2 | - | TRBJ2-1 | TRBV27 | TGTGCCAGCAGTTCTAGCGGGGCACACAATGAGCAGTTCTTC | CASSSSGAHNEQFF
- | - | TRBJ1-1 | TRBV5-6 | TGTGCCAGCAGCCGTAACAGGGCCGGTGAAGCTTTCTTT | CASSRNRAGEAFF
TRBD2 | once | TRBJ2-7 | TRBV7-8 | TGTGCCAGCAGCTTAAGCCTAGCGGGAGGAGAGCAGTACTTC | CASSLSLAGGEQYF
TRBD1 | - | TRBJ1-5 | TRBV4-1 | TGCGCCAGCAGCTCATCGGACAGGAGGGATCAGCCCCAGCATTTT | CASSSSDRRDQPQHF
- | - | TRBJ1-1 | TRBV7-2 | TGTGCCAGCAACCCGATTGGGGGGAACACTGAAGCTTTCTTT | CASNPIGGNTEAFF
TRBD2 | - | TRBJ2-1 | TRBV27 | TGTGCCAGCATTCAGACTAGCGGGACGGTACGAGATGAGCAGTTCTTC | CASIQTSGTVRDEQFF
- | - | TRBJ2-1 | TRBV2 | TGTGCCAGCAGGGCCCAATCCCGGGGAGCCTACAATGAGCAGTTCTTC | CASRAQSRGAYNEQFF
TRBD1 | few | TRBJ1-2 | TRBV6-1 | TGTGCCAGCAGTGAAGGGACGGACAGGGGCTGGGGCTACACCTTC | CASSEGTDRGWGYTF
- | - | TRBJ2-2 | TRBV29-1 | TGCAGCGTTCAATCCGGGGAGCTGTTTTTT | CSVQSGELFF
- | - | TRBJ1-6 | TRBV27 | TGTGCCAGCAGTTTAGTGGCGAATAATTCACCCCTCCACTTT | CASSLVANNSPLHF
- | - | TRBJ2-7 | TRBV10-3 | TGTGCCATTGGCACGGGGGACGAGCAGTACTTC | CAIGTGDEQYF
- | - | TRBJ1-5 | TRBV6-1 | TGTGCCAGCAGTAAGAATGCTGGAAGCAATCAGCCCCAGCATTTT | CASSKNAGSNQPQHF
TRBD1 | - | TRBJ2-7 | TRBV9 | TGTGCCAGCAGCATCGGACAGGGAACCTACGAGCAGTACTTC | CASSIGQGTYEQYF
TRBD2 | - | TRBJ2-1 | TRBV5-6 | TGTGCCAGCAGCGGCGGGGGGGCCAGTTACAATGAGCAGTTCTTC | CASSGGGASYNEQFF
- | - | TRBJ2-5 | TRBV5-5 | TGTGCCAGCAGCTTGGAATCGAACGGGCAAGAGACCCAGTACTTC | CASSLESNGQETQYF
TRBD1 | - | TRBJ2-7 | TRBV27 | TGTGCCAGCAGTTTCCTAGGACAGGGCACCTACGAGCAGTACTTC | CASSFLGQGTYEQYF
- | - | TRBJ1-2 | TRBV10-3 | TGTGCCATCAGTGCGGGGGATGGCTACACCTTC | CAISAGDGYTF
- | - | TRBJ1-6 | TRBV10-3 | TGTGCCATCAGTGACACGGGTGTCCCTAGCTCCTATAATTCACCCCTCCACTTT | CAISDTGVPSSYNSPLHF
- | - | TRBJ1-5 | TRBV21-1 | TGTGCCAGCAGCAAGGGGAGCAGGGTTAACAATCAGCCCCAGCATTTT | CASSKGSRVNNQPQHF
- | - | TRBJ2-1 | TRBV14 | TGTGCCAGCAGCCTACATGGGTCTGGCAATGAGCAGTTCTTC | CASSLHGSGNEQFF
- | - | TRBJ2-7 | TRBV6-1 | TGTGCCAGCAGTGATGTCTCCTTAGGCTACGAGCAGTACTTC | CASSDVSLGYEQYF
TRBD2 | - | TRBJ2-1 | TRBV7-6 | TGTGCCAGCAGCTTACCTAGCGGGGGGCCCTCCTCCTACAATGAGCAGTTCTTC | CASSLPSGGPSSYNEQFF
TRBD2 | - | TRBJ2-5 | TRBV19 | TGTGCCAGCGGGGGGGGGTTGCAAGAGACCCAGTACTTC | CASGGGLQETQYF
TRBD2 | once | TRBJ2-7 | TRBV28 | TGTGCCAGCAGTTATCAGGCTAGCGGCTACGAGCAGTACTTC | CASSYQASGYEQYF
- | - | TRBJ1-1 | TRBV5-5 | TGTGCCAGCAGCTCTACAGAGGGGGGGACTGAAGCTTTCTTT | CASSSTEGGTEAFF
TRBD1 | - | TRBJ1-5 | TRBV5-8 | TGTGCCACCACAAAATTCGGGACAGGGGCTTCGAAGCCCCAGCATTTT | CATTKFGTGASKPQHF
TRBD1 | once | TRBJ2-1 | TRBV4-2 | TGTGCCAGCAGCCACACAAACAGGGGCCCCAATGAGCAGTTCTTC | CASSHTNRGPNEQFF